These 20 T cell receptor beta chains share one sample of origin, sequenced in a study of blood T cell repertoires in COVID-19. Some clones are missing from TCRdb's copy, which holds only in-frame ones; the method was immunoSEQ multiplex PCR. The table lists roughly 120,000 clones, about 90% of them singletons. Material for sequencing was peripheral blood. These receptors came from a woman aged 45-59 years with active or convalescent COVID-19.

This clone was seen only once. This sequence joins TRBV4-3 and TRBJ2-5, with a tentative D call TRBD2 (5 bases). Germline V gives CDR1 LGHNA, CDR2 YSLEER. The V gene lost 4 bases and the J gene lost 1 base, with 16 bases spanning the gap. This CDR3 region has 16 residues. The CDR3 protein is CASSRTLARGQETQYF. CDR3 DNA sequence: TGCGCCAGCAGCCGAACCCTAGCCCGGGGCCAAGAGACCCAGTACTTC.

V gene TRBV7-8 combines with J gene TRBJ1-1; TRBD1 aligns across 9 bases. Per the germline V gene, CDR1 is SGHVS and CDR2 is FQNEAQ. V was pared by 5 bases and J by 5 bases, with 3 bases of the junction left unmatched. CDR3 length: 13 residues. CDR3 DNA sequence: TGTGCCAGCAGCCCCGGGACAGGGACTGAAGCTTTCTTT. This sequence encodes CASSPGTGTEAFF.

The chain carries TRBV11-3 and TRBJ2-7; D remains ambiguous. The CDR3 is 15 amino acids. CDR1 and CDR2 from the germline V gene are SGHNT and YENEEA. Trimming left V 0 bases short and J 2 bases short, with 11 bases between. For the CDR3, the DNA is TGTGCCAGCAGCTTAGATCCGCGCTCAACCTACGAGCAGTACTTC. It yields the protein CASSLDPRSTYEQYF. The full variable domain, its missing parts supplied by reference TRBV11-3 and TRBJ2-7, is EAGVVQSPRYKIIEKKQPVAFWCNPISGHNTLYWYLQNLGQGPELLIRYENEEAVDDSQLPKDRFSAERLKGVDSTLKIQPAELGDSAVYLCASSLDPRSTYEQYFGPGTRLTVT.

The chain joins TRBV13 to TRBJ2-1; 9 bases align to TRBD2. V lost 5 bases and J lost 4; bases outside the gene matches: 6. This CDR3 spans 15 amino acids. Per the germline V gene, CDR1 is PRHDT and CDR2 is FYEKMQ (reference sequence). The CDR3 DNA reads TGTGCCAGCAGCCTGGGGCTAGCGGGGTACAATGAGCAGTTCTTC. Translating gives CASSLGLAGYNEQFF.

The V and J genes are TRBV18 and TRBJ2-5, with D tentatively TRBD2 (5 bases). Germline V lookup: CDR1 KGHSH, CDR2 LQKENI. The V gene lost 6 bases and the J gene lost 4 bases, with 12 bases spanning the gap. The CDR3 is 13 residues long. CDR3 DNA sequence: TGTGCCAGCTCTCGCAACGCGGGAGAGACCCAGTACTTC. Protein sequence: CASSRNAGETQYF. Combining the CDR3 with reference TRBV18 and TRBJ2-5 gives the whole variable domain NAGVMQNPRHLVRRRGQEARLRCSPMKGHSHVYWYRQLPEEGLKFMVYLQKENIIDESGMPKERFSAEFPKEGPSILRIQQVVRGDSAAYFCASSRNAGETQYFGPGTRLLVL.

The rearrangement links TRBV12-3 or TRBV12-4 to TRBJ1-2; weak D call: TRBD1 (5 bases). Trimming took off 6 bases at V and 8 bases at J, with 13 bases between the two ends. This CDR3 contains 12 residues. CDR3 nucleotide sequence: TGTGCCAGCAGATCAACTGGGGGGGGCTACACCTTC. As protein: CASRSTGGGYTF.

This sequence joins TRBV7-8 and TRBJ2-3; 8 bases match TRBD2. CDR3 length equals 18 residues. With V trimmed by 0 bases and J by 5 bases, 13 bases remained unmatched. Germline loops: CDR1 SGHVS, CDR2 FQNEAQ. The CDR3 region has the DNA TGTGCCAGCAGCTTAGCTCCGGCAGCGGGAGTTAGGGGAGATACGCAGTATTTT. It specifies CASSLAPAAGVRGDTQYF. The full variable domain, completed using reference TRBV7-8 and TRBJ2-3, is GAGVSQSPRYKVAKRGQDVALRCDPISGHVSLFWYQQALGQGPEFLTYFQNEAQLDKSGLPSDRFFAERPEGSVSTLKIQRTQQEDSAVYLCASSLAPAAGVRGDTQYFGPGTRLTVL.

V usage is TRBV18 and J usage is TRBJ1-1; D gene uncertain. The CDR3 spans 14 residues. V was shortened by 6 bases and J by 9 bases, with 20 bases between the two germline ends. CDR1 is KGHSH and CDR2 is LQKENI in the germline V gene. The CDR3 loop reads CASSRTTGYLQAFF. The DNA for the CDR3 is TGTGCCAGCTCCCGAACCACGGGGTACCTGCAAGCTTTCTTT.

This chain joins TRBV5-1 and TRBJ2-1; TRBD1 matches at 8 bases. The germline CDR1 and CDR2 sequences are SGHRS and YFSETQ. V lost 3 bases to trimming and J lost 4 bases; unmatched junction nucleotides: 6. CDR3 length: 15 residues. DNA of the CDR3: TGCGCCAGCAGCTCAGGGGGCGCAAGTTACAATGAGCAGTTCTTC. Protein product: CASSSGGASYNEQFF.

This chain joins TRBV5-1 and TRBJ1-4; D ambiguous. Germline V gene data show CDR1 as SGHRS and CDR2 as YFSETQ. Trimming cost V 1 base and J 0 bases, with 7 bases left between them. CDR3 length equals 15 residues. DNA for the CDR3: TGCGCCAGCAGCTTGACGGTGACAACTAATGAAAAACTGTTTTTT. Translating it yields CASSLTVTTNEKLFF.

The rearrangement uses TRBV5-1 and TRBJ2-1, with 8 bases identical to TRBD2. The CDR3 spans 17 residues. Trimming at V came to 2 bases and at J to 0 bases, leaving 7 bases not matched to a gene. Germline CDR1 is SGHRS and CDR2 is YFSETQ. CDR3 residues: CASSLVSGRSSYNEQFF. CDR3 in DNA: TGCGCCAGCAGCTTAGTAAGCGGGAGATCCTCCTACAATGAGCAGTTCTTC.

The V and J genes are TRBV6-5 and TRBJ1-4, with 7 bases lining up with TRBD1. Germline V gives CDR1 MNHEY, CDR2 SVGAGI. The trim removed 5 bases at V and 4 bases at J, leaving 7 bases unmatched. The CDR3 extends over 15 amino acids. The CDR3, as DNA: TGTGCCAGCAGTCCGGGACAGATTGTTAATGAAAAACTGTTTTTT. Its protein is CASSPGQIVNEKLFF.

The chain links TRBV7-9 to TRBJ2-1, with 9 bases aligning to TRBD2. J was trimmed by 3 bases and V by 4 bases; bases with no gene match: 4. Germline V gene lookup returns CDR1 SEHNR and CDR2 FQNEAQ (reference sequence). This CDR3 is 15 amino acids long. This chain's CDR3 is CASSSETSGYNEQFF. As DNA, the CDR3 is TGTGCCAGCAGCTCCGAGACTAGCGGCTACAATGAGCAGTTCTTC.

This chain's CDR3 is CASSLTGKRTEAFF. DNA of the CDR3: TGTGCCAGCAGCTTAACGGGGAAGAGGACTGAAGCTTTCTTT. This chain connects TRBV7-9 to TRBJ1-1; no reliable D call. Between the trimmed V and J ends, which lost 2 bases and 5 bases, there was a span of 12 bases. Per the germline V gene, CDR1 is SEHNR and CDR2 is FQNEAQ (reference sequence). The CDR3 runs 14 residues.

The genes are TRBV2 and TRBJ1-1, with no clear D. The CDR3 has 12 residues. CDR1 is SNHLY, CDR2 FYNNEI, per germline. The V and J ends lost 6 bases and 0 bases respectively, with 5 bases between them. CDR3 protein: CASRIVNTEAFF. CDR3 in DNA: TGTGCCAGCAGGATAGTGAACACTGAAGCTTTCTTT.

J is TRBJ1-5 and V is TRBV3-1 (or the pseudogene TRBV3-2); D is unresolved. Germline V gene sequence: CDR1 LGHDT, CDR2 YNNKEL (reference sequence). There are 14 residues in the CDR3. The V and J ends lost 1 base and 7 bases respectively, with 11 bases between them. The chain's CDR3 is CASSQGSGYQPQHF. The CDR3 DNA follows: TGTGCCAGCAGCCAAGGGTCCGGGTACCAGCCCCAGCATTTT.

The J gene is TRBJ1-3, the V gene TRBV7-9, with D perhaps matching TRBD1 (5 bases). Germline lookup yields CDR1 SEHNR and CDR2 FQNEAQ (reference sequence). Deletions cut 8 bases from V and 2 bases from J, with 10 bases between. The CDR3 totals 13 residues. The CDR3 region has the DNA TGTGCCAGCCAGGCCAGGGCTGGAAACACCATATATTTT. Its protein is CASQARAGNTIYF.

The gene calls are TRBV15 and TRBJ1-2, with D unresolved. Germline V gene sequence: CDR1 LNHNV, CDR2 YYDKDF (reference sequence). This CDR3 spans 11 amino acids. V lost 5 bases, J lost 8 bases, and 9 bases lay in between. The CDR3 DNA reads TGTGCCACCAGCGCGGGGTACGGCTACACCTTC. It yields the protein CATSAGYGYTF.

This chain links TRBV5-8 with TRBJ1-6; TRBD1 aligns across 9 bases. This CDR3 is built from 15 residues. CDR1 and CDR2 from the germline V gene are SGHTS and YDEGEE. V lost 3 bases, J lost 10 bases, and 8 bases stayed unmatched. The DNA for the CDR3 is TGTGCCAGCAGCTACGGACAGGGGATATCCTCACCCCTCCACTTT. Residues: CASSYGQGISSPLHF. Drawing the rest from reference TRBV5-8 and TRBJ1-6, the complete variable domain is EAGVTQSPTHLIKTRGQQATLRCSPISGHTSVYWYQQALGLGLQFLLWYDEGEERNRGNFPPRFSGRQFPNYSSELNVNALELEDSALYLCASSYGQGISSPLHFGNGTRLTVT.

The sample holds one count of this clone. The chain is built from TRBV12-3 or TRBV12-4 and TRBJ1-5; possible D gene TRBD1, 5 bases. The length of the CDR3 is 13 residues. V was clipped by 7 bases and J by 7 bases, with 14 bases between them. The CDR3 nucleotides are TGTGCCAGCATCGCTGGGGGGGGACAGCCCCAGCATTTT. This translates into CASIAGGGQPQHF.